This T cell receptor beta chain was documented in a study of cytomegalovirus exposure and HLA in healthy donors. 13 Jbeta primers and 60 Vbeta primers were used for the PCR. The repertoire was sequenced with immunoSEQ multiplex PCR; TCRdb's copy has only in-frame clones and lacks some. This sample has about 120,000 clones, with roughly 80% found just once. The CDR3 spans 16 residues. The V gene lost 0 bases and the J gene lost 9 bases, with 18 bases spanning the gap. Germline V gene data show CDR1 as MGHRA and CDR2 as YSYEKL. The sequence came from a woman aged 30 to 39 in good health and CMV-seropositive. Sequenced: PBMCs. The chain couples TRBV4-1 to TRBJ1-5; TRBD1 is a possible D gene (6 bases). The CDR3 DNA sequence: TGCGCCAGCAGCCAAGAGGGGGCAGGGACCTTGAGGCCCCAGCATTTT. This encodes CASSQEGAGTLRPQHF.